This T cell receptor (beta chain) was recorded in a study of naive and memory T cell subsets. Concerning this clonotype: Antigen specificity is unknown.

Study-wide findings and caveats: A few larger clonotypes appeared in naive repertoires, especially CD8, possibly memory cells re-expressing CD45RA. Findings for naive and memory subsets could not be checked against ground truth.

Both TRBC1 and TRBC2 were covered by a beta constant-region primer of two equimolar oligonucleotides. Nested alpha and beta constant-region primers with the SP2 primer drove four PCR rounds on ligated cDNA. A single record per CDR3 protein comes from TCRdb applying MiXCR to the UMI-ligation and nested PCR reads. The data contain 99,000 or so distinct CDR3 sequences, roughly 15% of them singletons. Germline V gene lookup returns CDR1 MDHEN and CDR2 SYDVKM. This CDR3 comprises 14 residues. V lost 6 bases to trimming and J lost 5 bases, with 15 bases between them. The chain carries TRBV28 and TRBJ2-3; D is unresolved. The material sequenced was naive CD8+ T cells from blood. This clonotype was sampled from a human donor in good health. The DNA for the CDR3 is TGTGCCAGCAGCTACATTAACAGAAAAGATACGCAGTATTTT. Translated, it gives CASSYINRKDTQYF.